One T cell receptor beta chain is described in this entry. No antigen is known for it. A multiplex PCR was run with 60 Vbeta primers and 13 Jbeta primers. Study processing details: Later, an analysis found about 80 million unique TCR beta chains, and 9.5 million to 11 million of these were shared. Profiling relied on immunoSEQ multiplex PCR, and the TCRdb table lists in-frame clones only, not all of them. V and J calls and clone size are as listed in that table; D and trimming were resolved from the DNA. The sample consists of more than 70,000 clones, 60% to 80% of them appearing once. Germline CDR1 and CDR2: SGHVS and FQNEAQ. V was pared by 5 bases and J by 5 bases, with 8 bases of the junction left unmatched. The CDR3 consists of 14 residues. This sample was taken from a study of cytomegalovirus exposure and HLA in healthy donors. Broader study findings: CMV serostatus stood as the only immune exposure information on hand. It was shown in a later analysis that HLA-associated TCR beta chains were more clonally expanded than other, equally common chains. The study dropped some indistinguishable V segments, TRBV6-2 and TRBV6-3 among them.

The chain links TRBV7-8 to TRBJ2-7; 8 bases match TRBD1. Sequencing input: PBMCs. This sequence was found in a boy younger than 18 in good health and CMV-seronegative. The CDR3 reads CASSPGQGRHEQYF. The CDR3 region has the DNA TGTGCCAGCAGCCCCGGACAGGGAAGGCACGAGCAGTACTTC.